This TCR beta chain was observed in a study of control samples from healthy donors and cancer patients. The CDR3 runs 12 residues. Trimming shortened V by 3 bases and J by 4 bases, and 5 bases separated the two germline ends. Here immunoSEQ multiplex PCR was the method, and the copy in TCRdb shows in-frame clones only, minus some. The sample holds 100,000 to 150,000 clones, approximately 92% seen once. The rearrangement uses TRBV12-3 or TRBV12-4 and TRBJ2-3; no definite D call. Specimen: blood. The clonotype comes from a woman aged 50 to 65 in good health. This CDR3 reads CASSFISDTQYF. DNA for the CDR3: TGTGCCAGCAGTTTCATATCAGATACGCAGTATTTT.